These 25 T cell receptor beta chains came from one sample sequenced in a study of T-cell memory formation after mild COVID-19 listed by TCRdb under 2021. To prepare the library, 5' RACE was applied. This sample was sequenced with an Illumina NovaSeq 6000. In TCRdb, the public reads were trimmed at Q25 with fastp and aligned with MiXCR, with productive beta chains retained. Each record represents a unique CDR3 protein, reported with the most common genes and DNA among its rows. The sample table holds about 360,000 distinct CDR3 sequences, of which around 15% were seen once. Of the sample, 22% is held by the ten largest clones. The sample consisted of PBMCs or a T cell subset sorted from them (not recorded which). The origin of the receptors is a man younger than 30 who had mild COVID-19 (a few samples of this study predate the infection). The sample titles of this study are shuffled in the database, so cell type and time point are left out; the donor was told from shared clones.

The rearrangement uses TRBV12-3 or TRBV12-4 and TRBJ2-5; 8 bases agree with TRBD1. V trimming: 2 bases; J trimming: 7 bases; junction bases outside the gene matches: 6. The CDR3 contains 14 residues. The chain's CDR3 is CASSLNTGGATQYF. Written as DNA, the CDR3 is TGTGCCAGCAGTTTAAATACAGGGGGAGCGACCCAGTACTTC.

V is TRBV6-2 or TRBV6-3 and J is TRBJ1-1; no firm D call. The CDR3 runs 15 residues. The germline CDR1 and CDR2 sequences are MNHEY and SVGEGT. The ends were cut back, 0 bases at V and 5 bases at J, with 13 bases in the middle. The CDR3 loop is CASSYSGSGKTEAFF. DNA of the CDR3: TGTGCCAGCAGTTACTCAGGGTCGGGGAAGACTGAAGCTTTCTTT.

This clonotype was counted only a few times. The chain is built from TRBV7-2 and TRBJ1-3, with D perhaps matching TRBD1 (5 bases). V was clipped by 7 bases and J by 3 bases, with 10 bases between them. This CDR3 region has 13 residues. The germline CDR1 and CDR2 sequences are SGHTA and FQGNSA. The CDR3: CASTPGHGNTIYF. The CDR3 region has the DNA TGTGCCAGCACTCCGGGGCATGGAAACACCATATATTTT.

The V call is TRBV7-6, the J call TRBJ2-3, with D perhaps being TRBD1 or TRBD2 (6 bases each). The CDR3 has 13 amino acids. Germline values: CDR1 SGHVS, CDR2 FNYEAQ. The V end was cut by 2 bases, the J end by 8 bases, with 11 bases between. The CDR3: CASSLLQGGTQYF. Here the CDR3 DNA reads TGTGCCAGCAGCTTACTACAGGGAGGTACGCAGTATTTT.

The V and J genes are TRBV20-1 and TRBJ2-3; unclear D gene. The CDR3 is 13 residues long. The germline CDR1 and CDR2 sequences are DFQATT and SNEGSKA (reference sequence). Trimming removed 0 bases from V and 1 base from J, with 5 bases in between. The CDR3 reads CSARDDGTDTQYF. The CDR3 nucleotides read TGCAGTGCTAGAGATGACGGCACAGATACGCAGTATTTT.

This clonotype has a handful of counts. The chain uses TRBV6-6 and TRBJ1-1; no clear D gene. CDR1 MNHNY and CDR2 SVGAGI come from the germline V gene (reference sequence). Trimming shortened V by 0 bases and J by 7 bases, and 6 bases separated the two germline ends. This CDR3 spans 12 amino acids. CDR3 sequence: CASSYSTYEAFF. The CDR3 DNA follows: TGTGCCAGCAGTTACTCTACATATGAAGCTTTCTTT.

This chain connects TRBV20-1 to TRBJ1-2, with D unresolved. The length of the CDR3 is 11 residues. Germline CDR1 and CDR2: DFQATT and SNEGSKA (reference sequence). V gave up 1 base and J gave up 6 bases, with 6 bases separating them. CDR3 in amino acids: CSARVRDGYTF. The CDR3 nucleotides read TGCAGTGCTAGAGTGAGGGATGGCTACACCTTC.

The sample holds a few counts of this clonotype. The rearrangement links TRBV4-1 to TRBJ1-4, with 8 bases that match TRBD1. Germline V gene lookup returns CDR1 MGHRA and CDR2 YSYEKL. The CDR3 contains 16 residues. V shed 0 bases, J shed 8 bases, and the junction held 8 bases outside the gene matches. CDR3 amino acids: CASSQEHAGGIEKLFF. The DNA of the CDR3 is TGCGCCAGCAGCCAAGAACATGCAGGGGGCATCGAAAAACTGTTTTTT.

V usage is TRBV4-1 and J usage is TRBJ1-6; 7 bases match TRBD1. The CDR3 runs 13 residues. CDR1 and CDR2 from the germline V gene are MGHRA and YSYEKL. V gave up 4 bases and J gave up 11 bases; unmatched junction bases: 5. CDR3 DNA: TGCGCCAGCAGCCCGACAGGGTCAGCACCCCTCCACTTT. It specifies CASSPTGSAPLHF.

V is TRBV6-2 or TRBV6-3 and J is TRBJ2-3; no definite D call. The CDR3 runs 13 residues. The germline V gene has CDR1 MNHEY and CDR2 SVGEGT. V was cut by 6 bases and J by 6 bases, with 13 bases left in between. Here the CDR3 reads CASSLALLDTQYF. The CDR3 bases are TGTGCCAGCAGCCTCGCCTTACTTGATACGCAGTATTTT.

This clonotype was counted a few times. The rearrangement uses TRBV27 and TRBJ1-1; D is unresolved. V was clipped by 2 bases and J by 5 bases, with 9 bases between them. CDR1 and CDR2 (germline): MNHEY, SMNVEV (reference sequence). The CDR3 covers 13 residues. The CDR3 DNA sequence: TGTGCCAGCAGTTTAGGAAGGTTTACTGAAGCTTTCTTT. The encoded protein is CASSLGRFTEAFF.

The chain joins TRBV7-2 to TRBJ1-2; D remains ambiguous. Looked up from germline, CDR1 is SGHTA and CDR2 is FQGNSA. With 1 base removed from V and 4 bases from J, the gap between germline ends came to 13 bases. This CDR3 has 15 residues. The CDR3 nucleotides read TGTGCCAGCAGCTTAGTAGAGAAGTCGGGCTATGGCTACACCTTC. Its translation: CASSLVEKSGYGYTF.

The V call is TRBV6-5, the J call TRBJ1-1, with unresolved D. Trimming shortened V by 2 bases and J by 5 bases, and 12 bases separated the two germline ends. There are 14 residues in the CDR3. Germline values: CDR1 MNHEY, CDR2 SVGAGI. Here the CDR3 reads CASSYEVLGTEAFF. CDR3 coding DNA: TGTGCCAGCAGTTACGAGGTGCTGGGGACTGAAGCTTTCTTT.

There are a few counts of this clonotype. V gene TRBV29-1 combines with J gene TRBJ1-1, with D hard to call. V gave up 4 bases and J gave up 11 bases, with 26 bases separating them. The CDR3 consists of 15 residues. Germline lookup yields CDR1 SQVTM and CDR2 ANQGSEA. CDR3 loop: CSVVPGATVFLTAFF. The CDR3 DNA reads TGCAGCGTTGTCCCTGGTGCGACGGTGTTTTTAACTGCTTTCTTT.

This clonotype has just a few counts. The chain carries TRBV12-3 or TRBV12-4 and TRBJ2-2; 10 bases are shared with TRBD1. CDR3 size: 14 residues. V dropped 6 bases and J dropped 6; count of bases not matched to a gene: 4. This chain's CDR3 is CASSHGQGAGELFF. Here the CDR3 DNA reads TGTGCCAGCAGCCACGGACAGGGGGCCGGGGAGCTGTTTTTT.

The gene calls are TRBV28 and TRBJ2-7; D is tentatively TRBD1 or TRBD2 (5 bases each). Trimming cost V 3 bases and J 6 bases, with 15 bases left between them. The CDR3 sequence is 14 residues long. CDR1 MDHEN and CDR2 SYDVKM come from the germline V gene. This CDR3 is CASSFRDGPPEQYV. CDR3 nucleotide sequence: TGTGCCAGCAGTTTCCGGGACGGCCCACCCGAGCAGTACGTC.

The chain is built from TRBV5-6 and TRBJ1-1, with a possible D match to TRBD1 (5 bases). Trimming stripped 0 bases from V and 3 bases from J, with 15 bases between. CDR3 size: 16 residues. Per germline, CDR1 SGHDT and CDR2 YYEEEE. CDR3 in amino acids: CASSLVRSGGDTEAFF. Here the CDR3 DNA reads TGTGCCAGCAGCTTGGTTCGGTCCGGAGGGGACACTGAAGCTTTCTTT.

This clonotype was observed once. This chain links TRBV10-3 with TRBJ2-5, with 9 bases lining up with TRBD1. The trim removed 11 bases at V and 1 base at J, leaving 2 bases unmatched. CDR3 length equals 12 residues. Germline V gene sequence: CDR1 ENHRY, CDR2 SYGVKD. The CDR3 sequence is CAVQGAQETQYF. CDR3 sequence (DNA): TGTGCCGTACAGGGGGCCCAAGAGACCCAGTACTTC.

The V call is TRBV7-2, the J call TRBJ1-2; possibly TRBD1 for D (5 bases). Germline V gene lookup returns CDR1 SGHTA and CDR2 FQGNSA. V was cut by 0 bases and J by 7 bases, with 12 bases left in between. This CDR3 contains 14 residues. As DNA, the CDR3 is TGTGCCAGCAGCTTAGCGCAGGGTCCGGGTGGCTACACCTTC. Its translation is CASSLAQGPGGYTF.

J is TRBJ1-6 and V is TRBV4-1, with D perhaps matching TRBD1 (5 bases). The CDR3 has 15 residues. V was pared by 1 base and J by 9 bases, with 13 bases between. Germline CDR1 reads MGHRA; CDR2 reads YSYEKL. In DNA, the CDR3 is TGCGCCAGCAGCCAAGGTGGGGGGATTGGTTCACCCCTCCACTTT. The encoded protein is CASSQGGGIGSPLHF.

The rearrangement uses TRBV7-9 and TRBJ1-2; D may be TRBD1 (6 bases). V lost 3 bases and J lost 4, with 12 bases in between. Germline lookup yields CDR1 SEHNR and CDR2 FQNEAQ (reference sequence). The CDR3 spans 14 residues. The CDR3 region has the DNA TGTGCCAGCAGCTTGGACAGACTCTTCTATGGCTACACCTTC. It encodes CASSLDRLFYGYTF.

This clonotype came up many times. The V gene is TRBV14, the J gene TRBJ2-2; 9 nucleotides match TRBD2. The germline V gene encodes CDR1 SGHDN and CDR2 FVKESK. V shed 2 bases and J 5 bases; nucleotides not matched to a gene: 12. This CDR3 region has 18 residues. Here the CDR3 reads CASSQTRGGLSRTGELFF. The CDR3 DNA reads as TGTGCCAGCAGCCAAACGCGGGGGGGCCTGAGTAGGACCGGGGAGCTGTTTTTT.

This clonotype was observed a few times. The chain uses TRBV21-1 and TRBJ2-7; TRBD2 is the table's D call and was not checked against the DNA. TRBV21-1 is flagged as a pseudogene. The CDR3 length is 13 residues. The CDR3 bases are TGTGCCAGCACTGAAGGGCAGACCTACGAGCAGTACGTC. Translation: CASTEGQTYEQYV.

The rearrangement joins TRBV20-1 to TRBJ1-5; possibly TRBD1 for D (5 bases). The CDR3 extends over 15 amino acids. Looked up from germline, CDR1 is DFQATT and CDR2 is SNEGSKA (reference sequence). The ends were cut back, 7 bases at V and 3 bases at J, with 19 bases in the middle. This CDR3 is CSVGRPYRPNQPQHF. The CDR3 DNA reads as TGCAGTGTAGGTCGGCCTTACAGGCCCAATCAGCCCCAGCATTTT.

This clonotype was seen more than once but under ten times. This rearrangement joins TRBV20-1 to TRBJ2-7, with D possibly matching TRBD2 (5 bases). V lost 0 bases, J lost 7 bases, and 13 bases lay in between. Looked up from germline, CDR1 is DFQATT and CDR2 is SNEGSKA (reference sequence). This CDR3 is built from 13 residues. The CDR3 DNA sequence: TGCAGTGCTAGAGAACAAATTCGGGATGAGCAGTACTTC. It codes for CSAREQIRDEQYF.